This is a list of T cell receptor beta chains from one sample in a study of post-analysis software for immune sequencing data. Using its own MiXCR run on the PCR reads, TCRdb lists one record per CDR3 protein. The table lists more than 350,000 distinct CDR3 sequences, approximately 42% of them singletons. The sample taken for sequencing was blood. Receptors were obtained from a girl aged 2 to 9 with multiple sclerosis. Both conserved end residues are part of each CDR3. The D gene is left open where the match is weak. Clone size, where shown, is once, few, many, or a class for clones that have expanded.

v_gene: TRBV12-3/TRBV12-4; d_gene: -; j_gene: TRBJ2-3; abundance: -; CDR3aa: CASKEGNRTDTQYF; CDR3nt: TGTGCCAGCAAGGAAGGGAACCGAACAGATACGCAGTATTTT
v_gene: TRBV20-1; d_gene: TRBD1; j_gene: TRBJ2-3; abundance: few; CDR3aa: CSALGTGQGHTDTQYF; CDR3nt: TGCAGTGCTTTAGGGACGGGACAGGGTCACACAGATACGCAGTATTTT
v_gene: TRBV4-1; d_gene: TRBD1; j_gene: TRBJ2-7; abundance: few; CDR3aa: CASSQAWDRGPEQYF; CDR3nt: TGCGCCAGCAGCCAGGCTTGGGACAGGGGCCCCGAGCAGTACTTC
v_gene: TRBV12-3/TRBV12-4; d_gene: -; j_gene: TRBJ2-7; abundance: few; CDR3aa: CASSLAGTEQYF; CDR3nt: TGTGCCAGCAGTCTTGCGGGTACCGAGCAGTACTTC
v_gene: TRBV20-1; d_gene: -; j_gene: TRBJ2-7; abundance: few; CDR3aa: CSARSQAAYEQYF; CDR3nt: TGCAGTGCTAGAAGTCAGGCAGCCTACGAGCAGTACTTC
v_gene: TRBV6-2/TRBV6-3; d_gene: -; j_gene: TRBJ2-7; abundance: -; CDR3aa: CASLAGAMIYNEQYF; CDR3nt: TGTGCCAGCTTGGCAGGGGCTATGATCTACAATGAGCAGTACTTC
v_gene: TRBV10-3; d_gene: -; j_gene: TRBJ2-7; abundance: -; CDR3aa: CAISETRGTYEQYF; CDR3nt: TGTGCCATCAGTGAAACCAGGGGAACCTACGAGCAGTACTTC
v_gene: TRBV6-6; d_gene: -; j_gene: TRBJ2-7; abundance: -; CDR3aa: CASYPGTGEQYF; CDR3nt: TGTGCCAGCTATCCGGGGACGGGCGAGCAGTACTTC
v_gene: TRBV20-1; d_gene: -; j_gene: TRBJ1-5; abundance: once; CDR3aa: CSARIGGRGPAYSNQPQHF; CDR3nt: TGCAGTGCTAGAATCGGCGGCAGGGGACCAGCTTATAGCAATCAGCCCCAGCATTTT
v_gene: TRBV29-1; d_gene: -; j_gene: TRBJ2-4; abundance: -; CDR3aa: CSVEDGQGVDIQYF; CDR3nt: TGCAGCGTTGAAGACGGGCAGGGAGTGGACATTCAGTACTTC
v_gene: TRBV4-1; d_gene: -; j_gene: TRBJ1-1; abundance: few; CDR3aa: CASSLFSRGLNTEAFF; CDR3nt: TGCGCCAGCAGCCTATTCTCGCGGGGCCTTAACACTGAAGCTTTCTTT
v_gene: TRBV20-1; d_gene: TRBD2; j_gene: TRBJ2-5; abundance: few; CDR3aa: CSARLAGEETQYF; CDR3nt: TGCAGTGCTCGACTAGCGGGGGAAGAGACCCAGTACTTC
v_gene: TRBV3-1; d_gene: -; j_gene: TRBJ2-7; abundance: -; CDR3aa: CASSQDRDSWNKQYF; CDR3nt: TGTGCCAGCAGCCAAGACCGGGACTCCTGGAACAAGCAGTACTTC
v_gene: TRBV7-3; d_gene: TRBD2; j_gene: TRBJ2-3; abundance: -; CDR3aa: CASSLRGASGSADTQYF; CDR3nt: TGTGCCAGCAGCTTAAGGGGGGCTAGCGGGAGCGCAGATACGCAGTATTTT
v_gene: TRBV12-5; d_gene: -; j_gene: TRBJ1-5; abundance: once; CDR3aa: CASGLLDQPQHF; CDR3nt: TGTGCTAGTGGTTTGCTAGATCAGCCCCAGCATTTT
v_gene: TRBV3-1; d_gene: -; j_gene: TRBJ2-7; abundance: -; CDR3aa: CASSQSTIPDEQYF; CDR3nt: TGTGCCAGCAGCCAAAGTACAATTCCGGACGAGCAGTACTTC
v_gene: TRBV21-1; d_gene: -; j_gene: TRBJ2-7; abundance: few; CDR3aa: CASRKTPHLYEQYF; CDR3nt: TGTGCCAGCAGAAAGACCCCGCACCTCTACGAGCAGTACTTC
v_gene: TRBV11-2; d_gene: -; j_gene: TRBJ2-7; abundance: few; CDR3aa: CASSLIPPRGLGCYEQYF; CDR3nt: TGTGCCAGCAGCTTAATCCCGCCCCGGGGGCTGGGGTGTTACGAGCAGTACTTC
v_gene: TRBV6-5; d_gene: -; j_gene: TRBJ2-2; abundance: -; CDR3aa: CASSGGTFTGELFF; CDR3nt: TGTGCCAGCAGTGGAGGGACATTCACCGGGGAGCTGTTTTTT
v_gene: TRBV5-1; d_gene: -; j_gene: TRBJ2-5; abundance: few; CDR3aa: CASSLVSGCQGTQYF; CDR3nt: TGCGCCAGCAGCTTGGTTTCAGGGTGCCAAGGGACCCAGTACTTC
v_gene: TRBV5-1; d_gene: -; j_gene: TRBJ2-7; abundance: -; CDR3aa: CASSWTTTYEQYF; CDR3nt: TGCGCCAGCAGCTGGACTACTACCTACGAGCAGTACTTC
v_gene: TRBV28; d_gene: TRBD1; j_gene: TRBJ1-4; abundance: once; CDR3aa: CASLQGNGKLFF; CDR3nt: TGTGCCAGTTTACAGGGGAATGGAAAACTGTTTTTT
v_gene: TRBV12-3/TRBV12-4; d_gene: -; j_gene: TRBJ2-7; abundance: few; CDR3aa: CASTPSTGGTYEQYF; CDR3nt: TGTGCCAGCACCCCATCAACTGGCGGAACCTACGAGCAGTACTTC
v_gene: TRBV9; d_gene: TRBD1; j_gene: TRBJ1-6; abundance: few; CDR3aa: CASKTGTDNSPLHF; CDR3nt: TGTGCCAGCAAAACCGGGACAGATAATTCACCCCTCCACTTT
v_gene: TRBV5-1; d_gene: -; j_gene: TRBJ1-4; abundance: -; CDR3aa: CASSSRVEEKLFF; CDR3nt: TGCGCCAGCAGCTCTAGGGTAGAGGAAAAACTGTTTTTT
v_gene: TRBV10-3; d_gene: TRBD1; j_gene: TRBJ1-6; abundance: -; CDR3aa: CAISPQGAVYNSPLHF; CDR3nt: TGTGCTATCAGCCCACAGGGGGCGGTCTATAATTCACCCCTCCACTTT
v_gene: TRBV20-1; d_gene: TRBD1; j_gene: TRBJ2-7; abundance: few; CDR3aa: CSATNPGTVYYEQYF; CDR3nt: TGCAGTGCTACCAACCCCGGGACAGTCTACTACGAGCAGTACTTC
v_gene: TRBV3-1; d_gene: -; j_gene: TRBJ2-5; abundance: -; CDR3aa: CASSQILPGLQETQYF; CDR3nt: TGTGCCAGCAGCCAAATTCTCCCGGGACTCCAAGAGACCCAGTACTTC
v_gene: TRBV4-2; d_gene: TRBD1; j_gene: TRBJ1-2; abundance: -; CDR3aa: CASSRRQGEVGYTF; CDR3nt: TGTGCCAGCAGCCGCAGACAGGGGGAAGTTGGCTACACCTTC